The following is a T cell receptor beta chain sequence with its context. The target antigen is unknown. By way of CD45RO/CCR7/CD25/CD127/CD95/CD27, the CD4+ regulatory, stem cell-like memory, central memory and naive cells were sorted. This sample was taken from a study of beta chain features in type 1 diabetes. Study outcomes and limitations: There were fewer insertions and more deletions at the VDJ junctions of type 1 diabetes patients. There was a possibility that cDNA sequencing over-represented cells with high TCR expression.

Expressed TCRB transcripts were sequenced because the entire RNA isolate underwent reverse transcription. The repertoire was sequenced with immunoSEQ multiplex PCR; TCRdb's copy has only in-frame clones and lacks some. In the table there are around 400,000 clones, 10% to 15% of which are singletons. Germline CDR1 reads MNHEY; CDR2 reads SVGAGI. The CDR3 is made up of 15 amino acids. Deletions cut 2 bases from V and 1 base from J, with 11 bases between. The receptor was derived from a man in his late teens or twenties in good health. Sequenced sample: naive CD4+ T cells from blood. V gene TRBV6-5 combines with J gene TRBJ1-2; D possibly corresponds to TRBD1 (5 bases). CDR3 amino acids: CASSYAGQVNYGYTF. The CDR3 bases are TGTGCCAGCAGTTACGCTGGACAAGTTAACTATGGCTACACCTTC.